The present TCR beta chain was sequenced within a study of blood T cell repertoires in COVID-19. Overall study context: COVID-19 samples from acute and convalescent phases originated in the United States, Italy and Spain. PBMCs, B-cell-depleted T cells, or T cells were the source of the cDNA or gDNA that made up the material.

Original processing methods: Amplified reference gene primers provided the basis for estimating nucleated cell counts. Generated by immunoSEQ multiplex PCR, the TCRdb table keeps only in-frame clones and is missing some. Clonal size and the V and J genes are those of that table, whereas D and trimming came from the DNA. The data show about 150,000 clones, with 76% seen just once and more than 3% held by the top ten. Source material: peripheral blood. The sequence was obtained from an elderly woman with acute or convalescent COVID-19.

CDR3 in amino acids: CAFPDRPSTDTQYF. The CDR3 DNA sequence: TGTGCCTTCCCGGACAGGCCGAGCACAGATACGCAGTATTTT. The chain joins TRBV24-1 to TRBJ2-3, with 7 bases that match TRBD1. Germline loops: CDR1 KGHDR, CDR2 SFDVKD. With 12 bases clipped from V and 0 bases from J, the junction kept 8 bases outside the gene matches. The CDR3 has 14 amino acids.